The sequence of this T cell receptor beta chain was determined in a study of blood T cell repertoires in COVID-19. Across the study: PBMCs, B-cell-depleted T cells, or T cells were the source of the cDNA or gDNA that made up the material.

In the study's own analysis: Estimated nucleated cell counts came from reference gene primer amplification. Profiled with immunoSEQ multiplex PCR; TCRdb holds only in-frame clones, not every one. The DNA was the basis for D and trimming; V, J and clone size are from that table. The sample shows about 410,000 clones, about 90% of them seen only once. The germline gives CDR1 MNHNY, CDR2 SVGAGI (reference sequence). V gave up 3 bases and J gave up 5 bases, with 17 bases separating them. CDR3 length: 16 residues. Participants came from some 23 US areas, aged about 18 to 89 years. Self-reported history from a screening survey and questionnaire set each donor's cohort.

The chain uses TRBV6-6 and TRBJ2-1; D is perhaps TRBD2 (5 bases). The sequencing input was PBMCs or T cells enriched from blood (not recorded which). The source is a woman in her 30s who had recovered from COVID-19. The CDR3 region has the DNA TGTGCCAGCAGTTATCGCCCCGAGAGGGCCAACAATGAGCAGTTCTTC. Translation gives CASSYRPERANNEQFF.